The 2 T cell receptor beta chains presented below share a single source sample, sequenced in a study of T cell responses to AZD1222 COVID-19 vaccine. Profiling relied on immunoSEQ multiplex PCR, and the TCRdb table lists in-frame clones only, not all of them. The top ten clones hold around 1.5% of a sample with 120,000 or so clones, 88% of them seen once. The material sequenced was peripheral blood, taken on day 0 of AZD1222 vaccination. Receptors originate from an adult in good health.

CDR3 nucleotide sequence: TGTGCCAGCAGGGACCATAATGAAAAACTGTTTTTT. It is translated as CASRDHNEKLFF. This sequence joins TRBV19 and TRBJ1-4; TRBD1 might be the D (5 bases). Trimming removed 9 bases at V and 4 bases at J, with 9 bases between. Germline loops: CDR1 LNHDA, CDR2 SQIVND (reference sequence). CDR3 length: 12 amino acids.

This chain connects TRBV3-1 (or the pseudogene TRBV3-2) to TRBJ1-6; 8 bases fit TRBD1. V shed 3 bases, J shed 8 bases, and the junction held 6 bases outside the gene matches. This CDR3 is 15 amino acids long. The germline gives CDR1 LGHDT, CDR2 YNNKEL (reference sequence). CDR3 nucleotide sequence: TGTGCCAGCAGCCATTCCGGACAGGGTTATTCACCCCTCCACTTT. Its translation: CASSHSGQGYSPLHF.